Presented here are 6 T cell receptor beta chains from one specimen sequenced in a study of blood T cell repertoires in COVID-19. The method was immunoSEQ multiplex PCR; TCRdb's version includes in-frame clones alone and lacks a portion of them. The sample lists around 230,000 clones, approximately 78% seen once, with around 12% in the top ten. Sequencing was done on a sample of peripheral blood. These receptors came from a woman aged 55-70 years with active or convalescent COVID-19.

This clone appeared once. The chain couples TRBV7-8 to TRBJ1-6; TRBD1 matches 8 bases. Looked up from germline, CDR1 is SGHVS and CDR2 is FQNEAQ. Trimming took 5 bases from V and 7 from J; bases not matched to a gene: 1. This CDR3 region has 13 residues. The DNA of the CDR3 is TGTGCCAGCAGCCCAGGGGGCAATTCACCCCTCCACTTT. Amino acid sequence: CASSPGGNSPLHF.

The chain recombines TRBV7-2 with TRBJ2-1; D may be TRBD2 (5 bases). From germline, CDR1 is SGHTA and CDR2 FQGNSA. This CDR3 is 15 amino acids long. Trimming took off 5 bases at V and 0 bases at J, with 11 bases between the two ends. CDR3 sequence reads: CASSITGSSYNEQFF. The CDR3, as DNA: TGTGCCAGCAGCATTACTGGGAGCTCCTACAATGAGCAGTTCTTC.

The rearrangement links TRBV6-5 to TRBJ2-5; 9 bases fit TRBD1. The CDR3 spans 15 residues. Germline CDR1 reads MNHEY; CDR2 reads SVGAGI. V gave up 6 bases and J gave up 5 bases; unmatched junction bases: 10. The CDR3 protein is CASSTQGAGWETQYF. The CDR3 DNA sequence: TGTGCCAGCAGCACACAGGGGGCTGGGTGGGAGACCCAGTACTTC.

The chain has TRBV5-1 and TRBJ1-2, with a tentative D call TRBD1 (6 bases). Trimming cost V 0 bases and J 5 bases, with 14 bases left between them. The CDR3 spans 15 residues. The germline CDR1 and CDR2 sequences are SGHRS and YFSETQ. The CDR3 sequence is CASSLAGGLSYGYTF. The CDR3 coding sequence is TGCGCCAGCAGCTTGGCCGGGGGGCTAAGTTATGGCTACACCTTC.

The CDR3 loop reads CASSDFDTGELFF. The CDR3 DNA is TGTGCCAGCAGCGACTTTGACACCGGGGAGCTGTTTTTT. The chain has TRBV12-3 or TRBV12-4 and TRBJ2-2, with D unresolved. V gave up 6 bases and J gave up 3 bases, with 8 bases separating them. The CDR3 covers 13 residues.

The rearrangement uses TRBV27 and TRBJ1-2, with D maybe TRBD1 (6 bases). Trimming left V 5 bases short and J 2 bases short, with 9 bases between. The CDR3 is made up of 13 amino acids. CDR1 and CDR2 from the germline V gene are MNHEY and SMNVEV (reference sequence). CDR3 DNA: TGTGCCAGCAGTAATGGGGGCAACTATGGCTACACCTTC. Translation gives CASSNGGNYGYTF.